This TCR beta chain was profiled in a study of blood T cell repertoires in COVID-19. Study-level background: Acute-phase and convalescent COVID-19 samples originated in the United States, Italy and Spain.

The authors' processing: Nucleated cell number was recorded as an estimate derived from reference gene primer amplification. Here immunoSEQ multiplex PCR was the method, and the copy in TCRdb shows in-frame clones only, minus some. The V and J calls and clone size are taken from that table; D and trimming were inferred from the DNA. The data show 95,000 to 110,000 clones, 70% to 90% seen once. The clonotype comes from a human donor in a cohort sampled during active COVID-19. Sequencing was done on a sample of peripheral blood.

Here the CDR3 reads CASSPLRTLDGYTF. The CDR3 DNA follows: TGTGCCAGCAGCCCTCTCCGGACTTTAGATGGCTACACCTTC. The chain couples TRBV3-1 (or the pseudogene TRBV3-2) to TRBJ1-2; no definite D call. Germline V gene sequence: CDR1 LGHDT, CDR2 YNNKEL (reference sequence). Deletions cut 4 bases from V and 6 bases from J, with 15 bases between. The CDR3 totals 14 residues.